The entry that follows covers one T cell receptor beta chain sequence. This record belongs to a study of T cell clones after liver transplantation. Measured with immunoSEQ multiplex PCR; TCRdb has only the in-frame clones, and not every one. This sample carries tens of thousands of clones, roughly 80% of them seen once, and the ten largest clones take 0.79%. This material consisted of CD4+ T cells from blood, taken 12 months after liver transplant. This receptor was taken from a human patient who received a liver transplant. Some T cells may trace back to the graft donor.

Written as DNA, the CDR3 is TGTGCCAGCAGTTACCGGGAGCCCACTAATGAAAAACTGTTTTTT. Translated: CASSYREPTNEKLFF. This chain uses TRBV6-5 with TRBJ1-4; D gene ambiguous. The CDR3 length is 15 residues. From germline, CDR1 is MNHEY and CDR2 SVGAGI. Trimming took off 2 bases at V and 2 bases at J, with 9 bases between the two ends.